Listed below are T cell receptor beta chains from one sample, sequenced in a study of CD8+ T cells in alopecia areata. Sequencing was performed with immunoSEQ multiplex PCR; in TCRdb, only in-frame clones are kept and a portion is missing. Among under 250,000 clones, around 62% were seen once, and the ten largest hold 0.45%. Sequencing used CD4+ T cells sorted from blood, obtained at week 0. These receptors were taken from a human donor with alopecia areata. Each CDR3 is given with its conserved first and last residue. Fields, in order: D gene, J gene, clone size, V gene, CDR3 DNA, CDR3 protein. The D gene is left open where the match is weak. A row's size may be missing; if present it is once, few, many or a size class.

>.|TRBJ2-1|.|TRBV5-1
TGCGCCAGCAGCCTCAGACCCGGTGAAGAGCAGTTCTTC
CASSLRPGEEQFF
>TRBD1|TRBJ2-3|.|TRBV7-3
TGTGCCAGCAGCCCGACAGGGGTCAGCACAGATACGCAGTATTTT
CASSPTGVSTDTQYF
>.|TRBJ1-1|few|TRBV6-1
TGTGCCAGCAGTGAGCAGGCTGGGAGGGCGAACACTGAAGCTTTCTTT
CASSEQAGRANTEAFF
>.|TRBJ1-1|.|TRBV6-5
TGTGCCACCCTGAGGGGGGAGAACACTGAAGCTTTCTTT
CATLRGENTEAFF
>.|TRBJ1-5|.|TRBV5-1
TGCGCCAGCAGCTTGCCAGGTTTCAGCAATCAGCCCCAGCATTTT
CASSLPGFSNQPQHF
>.|TRBJ1-5|few|TRBV19
TGTGCCAGTAATGGCTGGGGGGGCCAGGAGCCCCAGCATTTT
CASNGWGGQEPQHF
>.|TRBJ2-2|.|TRBV30
TGTGCCCTTCGTGGGGTGTCGACCACCGGGGAGCTGTTTTTT
CALRGVSTTGELFF
>.|TRBJ1-1|.|TRBV29-1
TGCAGCGTAGGGGGGGAAGGCACTGAAGCTTTCTTT
CSVGGEGTEAFF
>.|TRBJ1-1|.|TRBV15
TGTGCCACCAGCGGAACCCACCGCACAGGGTCTATGAGCACTGAAGCTTTCTTT
CATSGTHRTGSMSTEAFF
>.|TRBJ1-6|.|TRBV6-1
TGTGCCAGCAGACAGCTTAATTCACCCCTCCACTTT
CASRQLNSPLHF
>.|TRBJ2-3|few|TRBV29-1
TGCAGCGTTGAACCCGGGCCTAGCACAGATACGCAGTATTTT
CSVEPGPSTDTQYF
>TRBD1|TRBJ2-2|few|TRBV29-1
TGCAGCGTTGTATCAGAGGGGGCGGACACCGGGGAGCTGTTTTTT
CSVVSEGADTGELFF
>TRBD2|TRBJ2-5|.|TRBV30
TGTGCCTGGAGTGTACCTAGCGGGATCCCCGCACAAGAGACCCAGTACTTC
CAWSVPSGIPAQETQYF
>TRBD1|TRBJ2-1|.|TRBV27
TGTGCCAGCAGTCTCCGTGGACAGGTGGTCAATGAGCAGTTCTTC
CASSLRGQVVNEQFF
>TRBD1|TRBJ2-7|.|TRBV5-1
TGCGCCAGCAGCTCCTTGCCAGGGGGCGACGAGCAGTACTTC
CASSSLPGGDEQYF
>TRBD2|TRBJ2-1|.|TRBV29-1
TGCAGCGGAGCGGGGGGAGTAAATGAGCAGTTCTTC
CSGAGGVNEQFF
>.|TRBJ1-1|.|TRBV30
TGTGCCTGGAACGGGGGCGGACACACTGAAGCTTTCTTT
CAWNGGGHTEAFF
>TRBD1|TRBJ2-7|.|TRBV20-1
TGCAGTGCTGGGACAGGTGGCGAGCAGTACTTC
CSAGTGGEQYF
>TRBD2|TRBJ2-5|.|TRBV5-1
TGCGCCAGCAGCTATCGACTAGCGGGAGAGGGAGAGACCCAGTACTTC
CASSYRLAGEGETQYF